One T cell receptor beta chain is described in this entry. The target antigen is unknown. A junction boundary mismatches the germline segment, possibly from a read error. The data originate from a study of cytomegalovirus exposure and HLA in healthy donors. The primer mix had 60 Vbeta and 13 Jbeta primers. Measured with immunoSEQ multiplex PCR; TCRdb has only the in-frame clones, and not every one. The table lists 100,000 to 150,000 clones, roughly four fifths of them singletons. CDR1 and CDR2 (germline): SEHNR, FQNEAQ (reference sequence). The CDR3 loop spans 15 amino acids. The study, taken as a whole, reports: Later analysis suggested most CMV-associated TCR beta chains were HLA-restricted. Earlier findings revealed that most TCR beta V segments proved productive either about 87% or about 30% of the time.

The clonotype comes from a woman aged 55 to 70 in good health and CMV-seropositive. The V gene is TRBV7-9, the J gene TRBJ2-7; TRBD1 matches 10 bases. Material for sequencing was PBMCs. The CDR3 sequence: CSSGRGGTGAYEQYF. CDR3 DNA: TGTTCCAGCGGCCGGGGTGGGACAGGGGCTTACGAGCAGTACTTC.